A selection of T cell receptor beta chains follows, all from one sample in a study of identical twins. From the 5' RACE reads, TCRdb called clonotypes with MiXCR, one entry per CDR3 protein. The sample carries under 300,000 distinct CDR3 sequences, about 12% recorded once. This sample was also put to use in a study of yellow fever vaccine responses in identical twins.

What was sequenced was memory (CD45RO+) T cells sorted from blood. The source is a woman aged 18-29 years in good health. CDR3s include the opening cysteine and the closing phenylalanine or tryptophan. A D gene is named only where the DNA matches it firmly. A row's size may be missing; if present it is once, few, many or a size class.

v_gene: TRBV27
d_gene: -
abundance: -
j_gene: TRBJ2-3
CDR3aa: CARARFPSTDTQYF
CDR3nt: TGTGCCAGGGCAAGGTTCCCTAGCACAGATACGCAGTATTTT

v_gene: TRBV7-2
d_gene: TRBD2
abundance: many
j_gene: TRBJ2-5
CDR3aa: CASSLALGGGQETQYF
CDR3nt: TGTGCCAGCAGCTTAGCCCTCGGGGGGGGCCAAGAGACCCAGTACTTC

v_gene: TRBV29-1
d_gene: -
abundance: many
j_gene: TRBJ2-5
CDR3aa: CSVAKRADQETQYF
CDR3nt: TGCAGCGTTGCCAAACGGGCAGACCAAGAGACCCAGTACTTC

v_gene: TRBV5-1
d_gene: -
abundance: -
j_gene: TRBJ2-3
CDR3aa: CASSLGQGRSTDTQYF
CDR3nt: TGCGCCAGCAGCTTGGGGCAGGGGCGCAGCACAGATACGCAGTATTTT

v_gene: TRBV7-8
d_gene: -
abundance: many
j_gene: TRBJ1-6
CDR3aa: CASTPSRPPYNSPLHF
CDR3nt: TGTGCCAGCACCCCGTCCCGACCCCCTTATAATTCACCCCTCCACTTT

v_gene: TRBV21-1
d_gene: -
abundance: few
j_gene: TRBJ1-6
CDR3aa: CAKTGETYNSPLHF
CDR3nt: TGTGCCAAGACAGGAGAAACTTATAATTCACCCCTCCACTTT

v_gene: TRBV5-5
d_gene: -
abundance: -
j_gene: TRBJ1-2
CDR3aa: CASSFTGTDYGYTF
CDR3nt: TGTGCCAGCAGCTTTACGGGAACCGACTATGGCTACACCTTC

v_gene: TRBV6-1
d_gene: TRBD1
abundance: few
j_gene: TRBJ2-5
CDR3aa: CASSRTGAGETQYF
CDR3nt: TGTGCCAGCAGTCGGACAGGGGCGGGGGAGACCCAGTACTTC

v_gene: TRBV28
d_gene: -
abundance: many
j_gene: TRBJ2-2
CDR3aa: CASSPKEYTGELFF
CDR3nt: TGTGCCAGCAGTCCCAAAGAATACACCGGGGAGCTGTTTTTT

v_gene: TRBV15
d_gene: TRBD1
abundance: -
j_gene: TRBJ2-1
CDR3aa: CATSRQGAKDEQFF
CDR3nt: TGTGCCACCAGCAGACAGGGGGCTAAGGATGAGCAGTTCTTC

v_gene: TRBV7-9
d_gene: -
abundance: -
j_gene: TRBJ2-3
CDR3aa: CASSPALYPDTQYF
CDR3nt: TGTGCCAGCAGCCCTGCCCTATACCCGGATACGCAGTATTTT

v_gene: TRBV2
d_gene: -
abundance: -
j_gene: TRBJ1-1
CDR3aa: CASSRVAEAFF
CDR3nt: TGTGCCAGCAGCCGAGTAGCTGAAGCTTTCTTT

v_gene: TRBV7-7
d_gene: TRBD2
abundance: few
j_gene: TRBJ2-1
CDR3aa: CASSLGVAGGPNEQFF
CDR3nt: TGTGCTAGCAGCTTAGGGGTAGCGGGAGGGCCCAATGAGCAGTTCTTC

v_gene: TRBV5-1
d_gene: TRBD2
abundance: few
j_gene: TRBJ2-7
CDR3aa: CASSLLGQGPGLVYEQYF
CDR3nt: TGCGCCAGCAGCTTGCTGGGGCAGGGTCCCGGACTAGTCTACGAGCAGTACTTC

v_gene: TRBV6-2/TRBV6-3
d_gene: TRBD1
abundance: few
j_gene: TRBJ2-7
CDR3aa: CASIRGQGYEQYF
CDR3nt: TGTGCCAGCATCAGAGGACAGGGCTACGAGCAGTACTTC

v_gene: TRBV14
d_gene: -
abundance: few
j_gene: TRBJ2-4
CDR3aa: CASSQVLGSRNIQYF
CDR3nt: TGTGCCAGCAGCCAAGTTTTAGGGTCTCGGAACATTCAGTACTTC

v_gene: TRBV11-2
d_gene: -
abundance: few
j_gene: TRBJ2-1
CDR3aa: CASSRSSPRFDYEQFF
CDR3nt: TGTGCCAGCAGCCGGTCTAGCCCCCGTTTCGACTATGAGCAGTTCTTC

v_gene: TRBV20-1
d_gene: -
abundance: -
j_gene: TRBJ2-7
CDR3aa: CSVAPGHPKQPEQYF
CDR3nt: TGCAGTGTCGCACCGGGACACCCAAAACAACCCGAGCAGTACTTC

v_gene: TRBV7-9
d_gene: TRBD2
abundance: -
j_gene: TRBJ2-2
CDR3aa: CASSLGASGSTTGELFF
CDR3nt: TGTGCCAGCAGCTTGGGTGCTAGCGGGAGTACCACCGGGGAGCTGTTTTTT

v_gene: TRBV18
d_gene: -
abundance: -
j_gene: TRBJ2-3
CDR3aa: CASSGSGGDTQYF
CDR3nt: TGTGCCAGCTCAGGGTCAGGCGGCGATACGCAGTATTTT

v_gene: TRBV20-1
d_gene: -
abundance: few
j_gene: TRBJ2-7
CDR3aa: CSATSGASYEQYF
CDR3nt: TGCAGTGCTACTTCGGGAGCCTCCTACGAGCAGTACTTC

v_gene: TRBV29-1
d_gene: -
abundance: -
j_gene: TRBJ1-2
CDR3aa: CSAGGGPGYGYTF
CDR3nt: TGCAGCGCCGGTGGGGGACCTGGTTATGGCTACACCTTC

v_gene: TRBV28
d_gene: -
abundance: many
j_gene: TRBJ2-2
CDR3aa: CASSSQYTGELFF
CDR3nt: TGTGCCAGCAGTTCACAGTACACCGGGGAGCTGTTTTTT

v_gene: TRBV6-1
d_gene: -
abundance: -
j_gene: TRBJ1-2
CDR3aa: CAIPGLYYGYTF
CDR3nt: TGTGCCATCCCAGGACTCTACTATGGCTACACCTTC

v_gene: TRBV5-1
d_gene: -
abundance: -
j_gene: TRBJ1-1
CDR3aa: CASSSKGTPNTEAFF
CDR3nt: TGCGCCAGCAGCTCAAAAGGGACGCCGAACACTGAAGCTTTCTTT

v_gene: TRBV7-8
d_gene: -
abundance: -
j_gene: TRBJ2-2
CDR3aa: CASSLAYQTTGELFF
CDR3nt: TGTGCCAGCAGCTTAGCGTACCAGACCACCGGGGAGCTGTTTTTT

v_gene: TRBV6-2/TRBV6-3
d_gene: TRBD2
abundance: few
j_gene: TRBJ2-3
CDR3aa: CASSYGREGTDTQYF
CDR3nt: TGTGCCAGCAGTTATGGGCGGGAGGGCACAGATACGCAGTATTTT

v_gene: TRBV12-3/TRBV12-4
d_gene: TRBD1
abundance: many
j_gene: TRBJ1-6
CDR3aa: CASRPGTAASPLHF
CDR3nt: TGTGCCAGCAGACCTGGGACAGCGGCAAGCCCCCTCCACTTT

v_gene: TRBV10-2
d_gene: -
abundance: -
j_gene: TRBJ2-5
CDR3aa: CASSVVEQETQYF
CDR3nt: TGCGCCAGCAGTGTTGTAGAACAAGAGACCCAGTACTTC

v_gene: TRBV5-1
d_gene: -
abundance: -
j_gene: TRBJ2-7
CDR3aa: CASSPPWGNAGEQYF
CDR3nt: TGCGCCAGCAGCCCCCCTTGGGGGAACGCGGGGGAGCAGTACTTC

v_gene: TRBV5-1
d_gene: TRBD2
abundance: few
j_gene: TRBJ2-7
CDR3aa: CASSAGTSGRLYEQYF
CDR3nt: TGCGCCAGCAGCGCGGGGACTAGCGGGAGGTTGTACGAGCAGTACTTC

v_gene: TRBV24-1
d_gene: TRBD1
abundance: -
j_gene: TRBJ2-2
CDR3aa: CATSDLGQGRGNTGELFF
CDR3nt: TGTGCCACCAGTGATTTGGGACAGGGGAGAGGGAACACCGGGGAGCTGTTTTTT

v_gene: TRBV6-1
d_gene: -
abundance: -
j_gene: TRBJ2-2
CDR3aa: CASSRDWNTGELFF
CDR3nt: TGTGCCAGCAGTCGGGACTGGAACACCGGGGAGCTGTTTTTT

v_gene: TRBV28
d_gene: TRBD2
abundance: few
j_gene: TRBJ2-1
CDR3aa: CASRRTSGSILYNEQFF
CDR3nt: TGTGCCAGCAGGCGGACTAGCGGGAGTATCTTGTACAATGAGCAGTTCTTC

v_gene: TRBV4-1
d_gene: TRBD1
abundance: few
j_gene: TRBJ2-7
CDR3aa: CASSPTGTGFEQYF
CDR3nt: TGCGCCAGCAGCCCGACCGGGACAGGGTTCGAGCAGTACTTC

v_gene: TRBV2
d_gene: TRBD1
abundance: -
j_gene: TRBJ2-5
CDR3aa: CASSPTGTGEWRETQYF
CDR3nt: TGTGCCAGCAGCCCAACGGGTACAGGGGAATGGCGAGAGACCCAGTACTTC

v_gene: TRBV28
d_gene: TRBD2
abundance: -
j_gene: TRBJ2-3
CDR3aa: CASSLRTSGTGTDTQYF
CDR3nt: TGTGCCAGCAGTTTAAGGACTAGCGGGACAGGCACAGATACGCAGTATTTT

v_gene: TRBV5-1
d_gene: TRBD2
abundance: -
j_gene: TRBJ2-3
CDR3aa: CASSSGLAGGIQSTDTQYF
CDR3nt: TGCGCCAGCAGCTCGGGACTAGCGGGGGGGATCCAAAGCACAGATACGCAGTATTTT

v_gene: TRBV18
d_gene: -
abundance: many
j_gene: TRBJ2-5
CDR3aa: CASSPPRGGQETQYF
CDR3nt: TGTGCCAGCTCACCACCAAGAGGGGGCCAAGAGACCCAGTACTTC

v_gene: TRBV28
d_gene: -
abundance: -
j_gene: TRBJ1-1
CDR3aa: CASRVGSRNTEAFF
CDR3nt: TGTGCCAGCAGAGTGGGCTCTCGGAACACTGAAGCTTTCTTT

v_gene: TRBV7-9
d_gene: TRBD1
abundance: few
j_gene: TRBJ2-7
CDR3aa: CASSARDRSYEQYF
CDR3nt: TGTGCCAGCAGCGCAAGGGACAGATCCTACGAGCAGTACTTC

v_gene: TRBV10-3
d_gene: -
abundance: -
j_gene: TRBJ1-5
CDR3aa: CAISEKGQYNQPQHF
CDR3nt: TGTGCCATCAGTGAGAAGGGGCAGTACAATCAGCCCCAGCATTTT

v_gene: TRBV28
d_gene: -
abundance: many
j_gene: TRBJ2-7
CDR3aa: CASSQPGISYEQYF
CDR3nt: TGTGCCAGCAGTCAACCGGGCATTTCCTACGAGCAGTACTTC

v_gene: TRBV2
d_gene: TRBD1
abundance: -
j_gene: TRBJ2-6
CDR3aa: CASNEQGAGANVLTF
CDR3nt: TGTGCCAGCAACGAACAGGGGGCTGGGGCCAACGTCCTGACTTTC

v_gene: TRBV27
d_gene: -
abundance: many
j_gene: TRBJ2-1
CDR3aa: CASSRDSLNQFF
CDR3nt: TGTGCCAGCAGTCGTGATTCACTCAACCAGTTCTTC

v_gene: TRBV18
d_gene: -
abundance: -
j_gene: TRBJ2-5
CDR3aa: CASSPDQGGIETQYF
CDR3nt: TGTGCCAGCTCACCAGACCAAGGGGGAATAGAGACCCAGTACTTC

v_gene: TRBV16
d_gene: TRBD1
abundance: few
j_gene: TRBJ2-7
CDR3aa: CASSQSRDRSSYEQYF
CDR3nt: TGTGCCAGCAGCCAATCGAGGGACAGGAGCTCCTACGAGCAGTACTTC

v_gene: TRBV7-9
d_gene: -
abundance: few
j_gene: TRBJ2-7
CDR3aa: CASSSWTTHEIYEQYF
CDR3nt: TGTGCCAGCAGCTCGTGGACAACCCACGAAATCTACGAGCAGTACTTC

v_gene: TRBV29-1
d_gene: TRBD1
abundance: many
j_gene: TRBJ2-5
CDR3aa: CSKRTGETQYF
CDR3nt: TGCAGCAAAAGGACAGGGGAGACCCAGTACTTC

v_gene: TRBV6-2/TRBV6-3
d_gene: -
abundance: -
j_gene: TRBJ2-7
CDR3aa: CASSSGYRSYEQYF
CDR3nt: TGTGCCAGCAGTTCTGGCTACCGCTCCTACGAGCAGTACTTC

v_gene: TRBV5-1
d_gene: -
abundance: few
j_gene: TRBJ2-3
CDR3aa: CASSVDASSTDTQYF
CDR3nt: TGCGCCAGCAGCGTTGACGCATCTAGCACAGATACGCAGTATTTT

v_gene: TRBV9
d_gene: TRBD2
abundance: few
j_gene: TRBJ2-1
CDR3aa: CASSVTASGGRNEQFF
CDR3nt: TGTGCCAGCAGCGTAACGGCTAGCGGGGGCCGCAATGAGCAGTTCTTC

v_gene: TRBV7-2
d_gene: TRBD2
abundance: -
j_gene: TRBJ2-6
CDR3aa: CASRPGLAGANVLTF
CDR3nt: TGTGCCAGCAGACCGGGACTAGCGGGAGCCAACGTCCTGACTTTC

v_gene: TRBV5-1
d_gene: -
abundance: few
j_gene: TRBJ2-1
CDR3aa: CASSLVESYNEQFF
CDR3nt: TGCGCCAGCAGCTTGGTAGAGTCCTACAATGAGCAGTTCTTC

v_gene: TRBV5-1
d_gene: -
abundance: few
j_gene: TRBJ2-2
CDR3aa: CASSLGPLLVNTGELFF
CDR3nt: TGCGCCAGCAGCTTGGGTCCGTTGTTGGTGAACACCGGGGAGCTGTTTTTT